This T cell receptor (beta chain) comes out of a study of shared clonotypes between healthy human individuals. Study results and caveats: For sorted subsets, rarefaction showed incomplete sequencing despite large depth. Larger richness was generally estimated for naive than memory subsets. Shared clonotypes across all four donors exceeded non-shared ones in generation probability.

Trimming cost V 2 bases and J 1 base; bases outside gene matches: 3. This CDR3 has 15 amino acids. Looked up from germline, CDR1 is KGHSH and CDR2 is LQKENI. TCRdb's copy holds only in-frame clones and misses some; the assay was immunoSEQ multiplex PCR. This sample has roughly 2,300,000 clones, with roughly 90% found just once. In the CD4+ fraction, cells were divided into CD45RA+ naive and CD45RA-negative memory subsets. To note about this clone: Its antigen is as yet unknown.

This sequence joins TRBV18 and TRBJ2-3, with 7 bases that match TRBD1. The material sequenced was naive CD4+ T cells from PBMCs. Regarding subset: CD45RA+ positively selected. The TCR comes from a man aged 18 to 35 in good health. Some clones in this sample may be carry-over from other donors' samples. DNA for the CDR3: TGTGCCAGCTCACCAAATACAGGGGGCACAGATACGCAGTATTTT. It encodes CASSPNTGGTDTQYF.